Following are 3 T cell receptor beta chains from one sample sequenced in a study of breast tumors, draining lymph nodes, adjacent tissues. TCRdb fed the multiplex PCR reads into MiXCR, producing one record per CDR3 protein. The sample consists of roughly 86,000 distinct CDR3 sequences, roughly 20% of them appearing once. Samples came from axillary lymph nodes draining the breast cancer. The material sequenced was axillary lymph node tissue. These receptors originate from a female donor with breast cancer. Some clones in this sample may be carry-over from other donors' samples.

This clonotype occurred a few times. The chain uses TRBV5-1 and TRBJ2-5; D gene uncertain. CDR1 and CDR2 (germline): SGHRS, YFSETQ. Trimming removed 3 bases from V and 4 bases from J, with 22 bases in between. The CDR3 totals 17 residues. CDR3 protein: CASSSLAGGPKGETQYF. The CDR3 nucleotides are TGCGCCAGCAGCTCGCTCGCCGGTGGACCTAAGGGAGAGACCCAGTACTTC.

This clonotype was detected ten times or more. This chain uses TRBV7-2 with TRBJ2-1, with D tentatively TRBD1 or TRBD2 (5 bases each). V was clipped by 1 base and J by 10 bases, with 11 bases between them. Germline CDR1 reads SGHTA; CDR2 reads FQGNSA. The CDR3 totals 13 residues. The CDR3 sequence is CASSLVGVAEQFF. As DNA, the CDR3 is TGTGCCAGCAGCTTAGTGGGGGTAGCGGAGCAGTTCTTC.

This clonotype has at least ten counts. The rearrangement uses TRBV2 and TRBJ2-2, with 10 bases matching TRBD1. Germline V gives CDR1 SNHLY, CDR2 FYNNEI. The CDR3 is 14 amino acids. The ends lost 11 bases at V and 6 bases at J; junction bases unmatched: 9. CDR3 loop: CAGSRQGAPGELFF. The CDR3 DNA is TGTGCCGGATCCCGACAGGGGGCGCCCGGGGAGCTGTTTTTT.